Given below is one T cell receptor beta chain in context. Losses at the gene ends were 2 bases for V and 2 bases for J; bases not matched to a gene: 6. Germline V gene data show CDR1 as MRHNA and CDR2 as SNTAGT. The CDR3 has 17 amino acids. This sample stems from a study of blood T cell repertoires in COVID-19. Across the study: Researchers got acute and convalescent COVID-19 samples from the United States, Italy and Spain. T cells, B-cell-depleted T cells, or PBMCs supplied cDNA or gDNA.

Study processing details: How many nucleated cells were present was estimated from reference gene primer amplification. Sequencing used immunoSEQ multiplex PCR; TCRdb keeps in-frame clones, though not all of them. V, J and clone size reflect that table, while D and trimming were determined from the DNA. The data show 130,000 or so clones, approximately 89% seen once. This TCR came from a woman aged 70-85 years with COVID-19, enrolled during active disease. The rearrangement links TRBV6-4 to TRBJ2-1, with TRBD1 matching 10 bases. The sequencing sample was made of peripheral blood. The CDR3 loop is CASSDPPTGGAYNEQFF. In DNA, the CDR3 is TGTGCCAGCAGTGACCCCCCGACAGGGGGCGCCTACAATGAGCAGTTCTTC.